A selection of T cell receptor beta chains follows, all from one sample in a study of low-dose radiotherapy and immunotherapy resistance in tumors. From the reads, TCRdb called clonotypes with MiXCR, one entry per CDR3 protein. Of tens of thousands of distinct CDR3 sequences listed, 15% to 20% are singletons. Sequences were derived from PBMCs, sampled before treatment. The source is a male donor with prostate cancer. The CDR3 runs from the conserved cysteine through the conserved F or W. A D gene is named only where the DNA matches it firmly. Clone sizes are given selectively: once, few, many, or a class where the clone is expanded.

TRBV9,14,-,TRBJ2-1,few,CASSLRTGDNEQFF,TGTGCCAGCAGCCTTCGGACTGGCGACAATGAGCAGTTCTTC
TRBV7-9,13,-,TRBJ1-1,many,CASSLAADTEAFF,TGTGCCAGCAGCTTGGCCGCGGACACTGAAGCTTTCTTT
TRBV7-8,17,TRBD1,TRBJ2-1,medium-sized,CASSYPSGTGGSNEQFF,TGTGCCAGCAGCTACCCGTCAGGGACAGGGGGCTCGAATGAGCAGTTCTTC
TRBV5-1,14,TRBD1,TRBJ2-3,many,CASSDRTGADTQYF,TGCGCCAGCAGCGACAGGACAGGAGCAGATACGCAGTATTTT
TRBV5-4,17,TRBD1,TRBJ2-7,few,CASSTRSGQGSSYEQYF,TGTGCCAGCAGCACGCGCTCCGGACAGGGGAGCTCCTACGAGCAGTACTTC
TRBV21-1,21,-,TRBJ2-6,-,CASSKSLWSRGRGSGANVLTF,TGTGCCAGCAGCAAAAGTCTATGGAGTCGGGGGCGGGGCTCTGGGGCCAACGTCCTGACTTTC
TRBV9,16,-,TRBJ2-7,many,CASSVDAGGGLFEQYF,TGTGCCAGCAGCGTGGATGCTGGGGGTGGACTTTTCGAGCAGTACTTC
TRBV11-2,15,TRBD1,TRBJ2-1,many,CASSSGRDRGEEQFF,TGTGCCAGCAGCAGCGGGCGGGACAGGGGAGAGGAGCAGTTCTTC
TRBV20-1,14,-,TRBJ1-5,many,CSAREFRGNQPQHF,TGCAGTGCTAGAGAGTTTAGGGGCAATCAGCCCCAGCATTTT
TRBV9,15,-,TRBJ2-5,many,CASSPEGGKGETQYF,TGTGCCAGCAGCCCTGAGGGGGGCAAAGGAGAGACCCAGTACTTC
TRBV12-3/TRBV12-4,13,-,TRBJ1-5,many,CASSLQGNQPQHF,TGTGCCAGCAGCTTGCAGGGGAATCAGCCCCAGCATTTT
TRBV6-6,12,-,TRBJ2-2,many,CASRGSGGELFF,TGTGCCAGCAGGGGGTCAGGCGGAGAGCTGTTTTTT
TRBV5-1,14,-,TRBJ2-3,-,CASSGGAYTDTQYF,TGCGCCAGCAGCGGGGGGGCCTATACAGATACGCAGTATTTT
TRBV6-5,14,-,TRBJ1-6,many,CASSYGGAKAPLHF,TGTGCCAGCAGTTACGGGGGCGCGAAGGCACCCCTCCACTTT
TRBV7-6,17,-,TRBJ1-3,few,CASSSQGIGGSGNTIYF,TGTGCCAGCAGCTCCCAAGGTATCGGGGGCAGTGGAAACACCATATATTTT
TRBV10-2,17,TRBD1,TRBJ1-5,many,CASRPLQGRLGNQPQHF,TGCGCCAGCAGGCCCCTACAGGGGCGACTGGGCAATCAGCCCCAGCATTTT
TRBV29-1,13,-,TRBJ2-1,many,CSAQGTSYNEQFF,TGCAGCGCTCAAGGTACCTCCTACAATGAGCAGTTCTTC
TRBV20-1,11,-,TRBJ1-2,many,CSARPVNGYTF,TGCAGTGCTAGACCGGTCAATGGCTACACCTTC
TRBV6-5,11,-,TRBJ2-3,-,CASGFTDTQYF,TGTGCCAGTGGGTTCACAGATACGCAGTATTTT
TRBV7-8,16,TRBD2,TRBJ2-1,many,CASSPGGRGGLNEQFF,TGTGCCAGCAGCCCAGGGGGGCGGGGGGGCTTAAATGAGCAGTTCTTC
TRBV20-1,19,TRBD2,TRBJ2-1,many,CSARDPNRQRGVSYNEQFF,TGCAGTGCTAGAGATCCAAACAGGCAGCGGGGGGTTTCCTACAATGAGCAGTTCTTC
TRBV7-9,15,TRBD2,TRBJ2-3,many,CASSSSSGSTDTQYF,TGTGCCAGCAGCTCCTCTAGCGGAAGCACAGATACGCAGTATTTT